This entry features one T cell receptor beta chain sequence. The antigen is undetermined. The length of the CDR3 is 16 residues. The V end lost 5 bases, the J end lost 0 bases, and 16 bases lay between the germline ends. Germline loops: CDR1 MNHEY, CDR2 SVGEGT. The source of the sample is a study of T cell responses to AZD1222 COVID-19 vaccine. The method was immunoSEQ multiplex PCR; TCRdb's version includes in-frame clones alone and lacks a portion of them. The table has roughly 170,000 clones, approximately 94% seen once. Findings of the study overall: The span of vaccine-associated CD4 TCRs extended across spike, with dominance at 160-218 and 743-854. Baseline antibody screening turned up just six seropositive AZD1222 recipients.

The specimen comprised peripheral blood, sampled 28 days after the second AZD1222 dose. The rearrangement joins TRBV6-2 or TRBV6-3 to TRBJ1-2, with D possibly being TRBD1 (5 bases). The receptor comes from an adult who received the AZD1222 COVID-19 vaccine. The CDR3 is CASSKIRQIANYGYTF. CDR3 sequence (DNA): TGTGCCAGCAGTAAAATTCGACAGATCGCTAACTATGGCTACACCTTC.